Given below is one T cell receptor (beta chain) in context. Its antigen target is currently unknown. Base qualities are not recorded, but no much larger clone differs from it by a single base. The data stem from a study of cytomegalovirus exposure and HLA in healthy donors (dated by TCRdb to between 2016 and 2019). Notes on the research overall: An earlier analysis of roughly 610 of the donors reported around 280 Gb of sequence data and some 110 million unique TCR beta sequences obtained from about 179 million T cells. A handful of DR-DQ haplotypes were handled as single units for association and clustering because linkage in the cohort was strong. The study combined high-throughput TCR immunosequencing, statistical association of individual TCRs with disease status, and machine learning to predict cytomegalovirus infection status. In the later analysis, no new phenotypic data were used to find candidate immune exposures; instead, reliance was placed on TCR beta sequences and their occurrence across donors. Donor age, sex, ethnicity and CMV serostatus were compiled together with the repertoire data. Besides the first cohort of roughly 660 subjects, a separate validation cohort made up of roughly 120 different subjects was used. The T cell repertoires of under 750 subjects were profiled by immunosequencing and related to cytomegalovirus serostatus. An early release that covered some 640 HLA-typed donors contained about 300 gigabases of sequencing data and approximately 85 million unique TCR sequences. Class I and class II HLA loci were covered by the typing at four-digit resolution. A later analysis re-examined previously published TCR beta repertoires from 610 or so donors and added high-resolution HLA genotyping to investigate patterns of TCR occurrence. A later genetic analysis took genome-wide SNP genotypes for about 65% of the roughly 670 donors and used that subset as a discovery cohort. The aim of the study was to test whether cataloging public T cell receptors could identify signatures of past pathogen exposure. An earlier analysis of several hundred of the donors applied high-throughput TCR beta sequencing to assess whether each TCR beta V gene segment acted as functional or pseudogenic. The genetic ancestry cluster associated with self-reported Caucasian donors included roughly four fifths of the roughly 400 genotyped donors. On average, about 200,000 unique TCR beta nucleotide sequences were sequenced per donor among about 400 genotyped donors of the cohort, with 15% to 20% of those sequences being non-productive. All discovery cohort repertoires had been generated using a single sequencing platform. The number of donors typed differed by locus, with 629-630 for A, B, C, DRB1 and DQB1, 522 for DQA1, 606 for DPA1, and approximately 470 for DPB1.

General study outcomes and caveats: Most TCR sequences were observed very rarely across donors, whereas some public TCRs were present in many individuals. Some IMGT-functional V segments, including TRBV6-2 and TRBV6-3, could not be distinguished by the 87-base-pair reads and were therefore excluded. The classifier was reported to diagnose cytomegalovirus status with high specificity and sensitivity in both the original cohort and the validation cohort. A later analysis reported that several top co-occurrence clusters appeared linked to parvovirus B19, influenza, CMV and Epstein-Barr virus. In a later analysis, HLA-associated TCR beta chains were found to be more clonally expanded and to have lower generation probabilities than equally common non-associated chains. A cluster of highly shared sequence variants was judged likely to represent a technical artifact of the sequencing pipeline. For the cohort, immune exposure information was limited to CMV serostatus. According to the authors, the approach could potentially be generalized to other disease states and immunological phenotypes. A further reported finding was that TCR beta sequences accurately predicted the HLA-A and HLA-B alleles for most subjects in the first cohort. Because some donors lacked HLA typing at each locus, the association tests relied only on the typed subset. In a later analysis, more than 15,000 TCR beta sequences were associated with specific HLA alleles at a false discovery rate of 0.05. Correlated functional status among segregating V segments might be attributable to linkage disequilibrium, but an unknown experimental factor could not be ruled out. Presence/absence analyses assumed roughly uniform sequencing depth across donors, an assumption that may not hold. The study listed 164 TCR beta chains as associated with cytomegalovirus. In an earlier analysis of about 540 of the donors, most TCR beta V segments were observed in productive rearrangements about 87% or about 30% of the time, broadly matching IMGT annotations. A later analysis found that TCR association rates varied across HLA loci, with DRB1 alleles showing the most associated TCRs and HLA-C alleles the fewest. In vitro tests confirmed that a few of the cytomegalovirus-associated TCR beta chains recognize cytomegalovirus antigens. The cohort was sequenced for TCR beta chains only, and without alpha or paired-chain data the features that could be detected were limited. About 17 rarely observed V segments, including chromosome 9 orphons, were excluded from the earlier analysis of almost 600 of the donors because counts were too low. When HLA alleles, especially DR and DQ, strongly co-occurred, attributing TCR associations to individual alleles was difficult. Compared with the roughly 710-donor mean, donors in an Asian-associated ancestry cluster had fewer N-insertions in productive TCRs, according to a later genetic analysis. Most CMV-associated TCR beta chains appeared to be HLA-restricted in a later analysis, and the HLA associations seemed to be driven largely by CMV exposure. A later genetic analysis associated a missense DCLRE1C variant with V-gene and J-gene trimming of TCR beta chains, and an independent cohort replicated the association.

The receptor library was made with the immunoSEQ multiplex PCR assay. A mixture of 60 forward primers for TCR Vbeta segments and 13 reverse primers for TCR Jbeta segments was used in the multiplex PCR. A multiplex PCR assay on genomic DNA amplified the CDR3 region of rearranged TCR beta genes. On the Illumina HiSeq System, the amplified TCR beta libraries were sequenced as 87-base-pair reads. In the authors' own workflow: In a later analysis, approximately 74 million unique TCR beta chains were counted across the roughly 670 repertoires, and roughly 10 million of these chains were shared by at least two donors. A nearest-neighbor algorithm error-corrected the raw reads and collapsed the reads into unique sequences, merging closely related sequences to remove PCR and sequencing errors. Alignment of CDR3 sequences to IMGT reference sequences was used to assign V, D and J gene segments. For a sequence to be retained, a match of at least six nucleotides was required to both a V gene segment and a J gene segment. A rearrangement counted as productive if the CDR3 had no stop codons and remained in frame with V and J, and every other rearrangement counted as non-productive. Following IMGT convention, CDR3 was defined as the stretch from the second conserved V-encoded cysteine to the conserved J-encoded phenylalanine. The earlier analysis of 587 of the donors excluded sequences that lacked an unambiguous match to a single V gene segment. An earlier analysis of 587 of the donors called V segments functional above 56.7% productive rearrangements and segregating when the between-donor standard deviation exceeded 5%. To diagnose cytomegalovirus status from the catalog of TCR beta chain sequences, a statistical classification framework was built. A later analysis assigned V and J genes by comparing TCR nucleotide sequences with IMGT/GENE-DB human TR gene sequences. Using the TCRdist pipeline, a later analysis assigned CDR3 sequences along with most-parsimonious VDJ recombination scenarios. In a later analysis, each TCR beta chain was defined by its CDR3 amino acid sequence together with its V-gene family, and reads without a unique V-gene family were excluded. In a later analysis, 450 to 600 highly shared, low-generation-probability nucleotide sequences were removed to address suspected cross-contamination and a sequencing artifact. A later analysis calculated a clonal expansion index for each public chain from normalized within-repertoire ranks of inferred template counts. Generation probabilities in a later analysis came from a VDJ recombination model fitted to out-of-frame rearrangements, and those results were checked against IGoR. In a later analysis, TCR-TCR, TCR-HLA and TCR-CMV co-occurrence was scored with hypergeometric tests, and a repertoire-size bias correction was applied to TCR pairs. A later analysis estimated false discovery rates by permuting HLA or CMV assignments 20 times. A later analysis grouped co-occurring TCRs with DBSCAN, adding TCRdist sequence similarity when clustering within HLA-allele-positive subsets. Co-occurrence clustering excluded repertoires with fewer than 30,000 or more than 120,000 public chains, plus five with anomalous nucleotide sharing. TCRdb holds this immuneACCESS table with in-frame rearrangements only. Some clones are missing; in checked studies, unresolved V genes explain under half, and the rest has no known cause. Clone size and V and J calls were adopted from that table, with D and trimming inferred from the DNA. The sample table shows around 62,000 clones, and more than 80% are seen once. In total, the top ten clones hold just under 3% of the sample.

In total, over 600 healthy bone marrow donors made up the cohort. At the time of sampling, all cohort members were nominally healthy, though unrecorded immune exposures were likely present. The donor tested CMV seronegative, placing the donor among the 350 or so seronegative members of the cohort. Each donor provided a peripheral blood sample, and peripheral blood mononuclear cells were used for TCR beta sequencing. The Qiagen DNeasy Blood Extraction Kit was used to extract genomic DNA from the blood cell samples. Relative to germline, V is 3 bases shorter and J is 0 bases shorter, with 9 bases between their ends. From the cysteine through the phenylalanine, the CDR3 covers 14 amino acids. The entry retains the CDR3 DNA only, 42 bases that are in frame from base 1. In the germline V gene (reference sequence), CDR1 corresponds to GTSNPN and CDR2 to SVGIG.

Sequencing was performed on PBMCs. This clonotype was obtained from a woman in her 30s in good health and CMV-seronegative. This chain is built from TRBV30 and TRBJ2-1; no D gene is confidently identified. The sequence in DNA is TGTGCCTGGAGCCCGACTGGCTCCTACAATGAGCAGTTCTTC. Translation gives CAWSPTGSYNEQFF.